Detailed here is one T cell receptor beta chain. The antigen remains undetermined. The sample originates from a study of T cell repertoires in cytomegalovirus infection. For the study at large: An indication of both CMV infection and matching HLA type came from public TCR beta signatures.

Study results and caveats: The ex vivo response showed dominance by HLA-C-restricted CMV-specific TCR beta clonotypes.

TCRdb re-analysed the reads in MiXCR, keeping a single row per CDR3 protein. There are a few hundred thousand distinct CDR3 sequences in the sample; more than 20% occur only once, and approximately 13% lies in the top ten. This CDR3 comprises 16 residues. Germline V gene sequence: CDR1 LNHNV, CDR2 YYDKDF (reference sequence). The V gene lost 0 bases and the J gene lost 5 bases, with 17 bases spanning the gap. The specimen was PBMCs. The TCR sequence derives from a human donor in good health (CMV status not recorded). Some clones in this sample may be carry-over from other donors' samples. The rearrangement joins TRBV15 to TRBJ2-7; weak D call: TRBD1 (6 bases). The CDR3 DNA sequence: TGTGCCACCAGCAGAGAAAGGACAGCGCTTCGGGACGAGCAGTACTTC. This translates into CATSRERTALRDEQYF.